The source of this T cell receptor (beta chain) is a study of blood T cell repertoires in COVID-19. Trimming pared 2 bases from V and 3 bases from J, leaving 7 bases between. Germline V gene data show CDR1 as MNHEY and CDR2 as SMNVEV (reference sequence). The CDR3 totals 13 residues. This table comes from immunoSEQ multiplex PCR, and its TCRdb copy is limited to in-frame clones, with some not included. The sample includes some 230,000 clones, 86% of them seen just once. This clone has just a few counts. The J gene is TRBJ1-1, the V gene TRBV27; D perhaps matches TRBD1 (6 bases). The TCR was taken from a man aged 30 to 45 who had recovered from COVID-19. Sequenced material: peripheral blood. CDR3 protein: CASSLRGYTEAFF. The CDR3 coding sequence is TGTGCCAGCAGTTTAAGGGGGTACACTGAAGCTTTCTTT.